Sequencing of this T cell receptor (beta chain) was carried out in a study of T cells in Graves' hyperthyroidism and ophthalmopathy. The CDR3 is made up of 14 amino acids. With 0 bases removed from V and 2 bases from J, the gap between germline ends came to 7 bases. From germline, CDR1 is LGHNT and CDR2 FRNRAP. Worth noting for this clonotype: Its target is unknown.

RNA transcripts yielded amplified TCR beta CDR3 regions. TCR CDR3 regions were first amplified by RT-PCR with HTBI primers. TCRdb reanalysed the multiplex PCR reads using MiXCR and keeps one entry per CDR3 protein. Here the sample spans some 720,000 distinct CDR3 sequences, roughly 17% being singletons. Study conclusions and caveats: In validation, the model predicted ophthalmopathy. These predictions came a median about 6.5 months before onset.

The sequenced sample consisted of blood. The chain uses TRBV12-5 and TRBJ1-2; no clear D gene. The sequence was collected from a man aged 18 to 30 with Graves' hyperthyroidism. The CDR3 sequence: CASGLVIANYGYTF. The CDR3 region has the DNA TGTGCTAGTGGTTTGGTAATTGCGAACTATGGCTACACCTTC.